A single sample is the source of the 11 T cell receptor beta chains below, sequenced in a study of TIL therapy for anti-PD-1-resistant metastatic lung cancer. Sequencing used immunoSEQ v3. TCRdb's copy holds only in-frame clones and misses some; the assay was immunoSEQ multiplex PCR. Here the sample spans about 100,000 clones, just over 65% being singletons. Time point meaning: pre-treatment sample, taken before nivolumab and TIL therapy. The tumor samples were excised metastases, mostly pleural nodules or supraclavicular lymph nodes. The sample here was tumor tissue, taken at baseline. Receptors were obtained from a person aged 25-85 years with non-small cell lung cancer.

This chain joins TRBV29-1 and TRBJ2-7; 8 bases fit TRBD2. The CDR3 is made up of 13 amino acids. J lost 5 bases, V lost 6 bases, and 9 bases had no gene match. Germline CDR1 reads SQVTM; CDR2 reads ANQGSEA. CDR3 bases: TGCAGCGTCGGGGGGGCCAAAGGGAACGAGCAGTACTTC. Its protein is CSVGGAKGNEQYF.

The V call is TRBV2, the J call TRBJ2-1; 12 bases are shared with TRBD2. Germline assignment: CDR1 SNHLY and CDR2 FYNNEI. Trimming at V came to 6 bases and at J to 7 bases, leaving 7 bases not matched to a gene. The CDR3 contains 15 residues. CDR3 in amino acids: CASRATSGGLNEQFF. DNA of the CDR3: TGTGCCAGCAGGGCGACTAGCGGGGGTCTGAATGAGCAGTTCTTC. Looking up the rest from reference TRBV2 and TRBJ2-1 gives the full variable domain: EPEVTQTPSHQVTQMGQEVILRCVPISNHLYFYWYRQILGQKVEFLVSFYNNEISEKSEIFDDQFSVERPDGSNFTLKIRSTKLEDSAMYFCASRATSGGLNEQFFGPGTRLTVL.

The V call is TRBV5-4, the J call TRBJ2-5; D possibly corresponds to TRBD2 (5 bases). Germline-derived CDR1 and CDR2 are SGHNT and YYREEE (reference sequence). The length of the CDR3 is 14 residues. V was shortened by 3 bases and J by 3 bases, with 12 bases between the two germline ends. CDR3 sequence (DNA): TGTGCCAGCAGCTCCCCTTTGGGAGAAGAGACCCAGTACTTC. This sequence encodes CASSSPLGEETQYF.

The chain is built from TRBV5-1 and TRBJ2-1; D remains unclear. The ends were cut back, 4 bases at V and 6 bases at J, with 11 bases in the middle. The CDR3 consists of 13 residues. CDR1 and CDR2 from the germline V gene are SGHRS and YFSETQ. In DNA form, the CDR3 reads TGCGCCAGCAGCCCCCGACTGGGCAATGAGCAGTTCTTC. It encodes CASSPRLGNEQFF.

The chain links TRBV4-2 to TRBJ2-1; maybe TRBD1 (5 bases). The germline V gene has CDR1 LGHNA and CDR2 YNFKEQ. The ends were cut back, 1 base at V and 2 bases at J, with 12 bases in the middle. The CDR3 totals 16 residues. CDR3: CASSQVLQGAYNEQFF. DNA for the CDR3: TGTGCCAGCAGCCAAGTCCTCCAGGGTGCCTACAATGAGCAGTTCTTC.

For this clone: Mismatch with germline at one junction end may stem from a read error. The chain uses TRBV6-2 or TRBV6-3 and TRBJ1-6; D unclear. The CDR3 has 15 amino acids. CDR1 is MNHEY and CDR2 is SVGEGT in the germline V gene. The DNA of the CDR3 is TGTGCCAGCAGTCGGACCCACTCCAATAATTCACCCCTCCACTTT. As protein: CASSRTHSNNSPLHF.

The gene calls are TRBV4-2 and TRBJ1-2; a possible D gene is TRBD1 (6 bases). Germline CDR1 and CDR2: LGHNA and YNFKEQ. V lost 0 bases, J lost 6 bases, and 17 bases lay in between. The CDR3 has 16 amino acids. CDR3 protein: CASSQEESRGFDGYTF. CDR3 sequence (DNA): TGTGCCAGCAGCCAAGAGGAATCAAGGGGGTTTGATGGCTACACCTTC.

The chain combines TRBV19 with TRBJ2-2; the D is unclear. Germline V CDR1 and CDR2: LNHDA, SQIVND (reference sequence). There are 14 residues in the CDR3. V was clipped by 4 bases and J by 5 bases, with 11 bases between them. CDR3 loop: CASSTWARTGELFF. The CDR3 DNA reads TGTGCCAGTAGTACTTGGGCCAGGACCGGGGAGCTGTTTTTT.

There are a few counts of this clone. The DNA of the CDR3 is TGTGCCTGGAGTGTCCGGAATGAGCAGTTCTTC. Translated, it gives CAWSVRNEQFF. The chain employs TRBV30 and TRBJ2-1; no definite D call. V lost 0 bases to trimming and J lost 7 bases, with 4 bases between them. The CDR3 totals 11 residues. CDR1 GTSNPN and CDR2 SVGIG come from the germline V gene (reference sequence).

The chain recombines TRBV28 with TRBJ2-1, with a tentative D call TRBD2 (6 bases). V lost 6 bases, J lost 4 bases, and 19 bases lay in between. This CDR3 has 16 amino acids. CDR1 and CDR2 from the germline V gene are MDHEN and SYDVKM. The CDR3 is CASSHFRGGAYNEQFF. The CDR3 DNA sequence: TGTGCCAGCAGCCACTTTCGAGGAGGGGCGTACAATGAGCAGTTCTTC.

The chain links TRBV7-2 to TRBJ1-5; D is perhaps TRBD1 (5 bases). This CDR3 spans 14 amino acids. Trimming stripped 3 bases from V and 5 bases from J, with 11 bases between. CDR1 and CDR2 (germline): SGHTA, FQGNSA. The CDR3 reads CASSFGTADQPQHF. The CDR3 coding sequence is TGTGCCAGCAGCTTCGGGACGGCCGATCAGCCCCAGCATTTT.